This note documents a single TCR beta chain sequence. Its antigen is as yet unknown. The entry originates in a study of cytomegalovirus exposure and HLA in healthy donors. Study results and caveats: The classifier, whose performance was assessed in both the original and validation cohorts, reportedly diagnosed cytomegalovirus status with high specificity and sensitivity. Most TCR sequences were seen very rarely across donors, but some public TCRs occurred in many. Other equally common chains were less clonally expanded than HLA-associated TCR beta chains, a later analysis showed.

In the PCR, 60 Vbeta and 13 Jbeta primers were used. The authors' processing: An analysis performed later counted 72 million or so unique TCR beta chains (roughly 10 million of them shared). Sequencing was performed with immunoSEQ multiplex PCR; in TCRdb, only in-frame clones are kept and a portion is missing. The V and J calls and clone size were taken over from that table, and D and trimming were inferred from the DNA. Of 100,000 to 150,000 clones detected, approximately 80% appear once; the ten largest clones hold roughly 1.5%. The V segment lost 2 bases and the J segment 0 bases; nucleotides outside the gene matches: 7. From germline, CDR1 is LNHDA and CDR2 SQIVND (reference sequence). The CDR3 runs to 18 residues.

Sequenced: PBMCs. The sequence was collected from a female donor in good health and CMV-seronegative. This chain connects TRBV19 to TRBJ1-5, with TRBD1 matching over 10 bases. The CDR3 coding sequence is TGTGCCAGTAGTATACAGACAGGGGGCCCTTATAGCAATCAGCCCCAGCATTTT. It codes for CASSIQTGGPYSNQPQHF.